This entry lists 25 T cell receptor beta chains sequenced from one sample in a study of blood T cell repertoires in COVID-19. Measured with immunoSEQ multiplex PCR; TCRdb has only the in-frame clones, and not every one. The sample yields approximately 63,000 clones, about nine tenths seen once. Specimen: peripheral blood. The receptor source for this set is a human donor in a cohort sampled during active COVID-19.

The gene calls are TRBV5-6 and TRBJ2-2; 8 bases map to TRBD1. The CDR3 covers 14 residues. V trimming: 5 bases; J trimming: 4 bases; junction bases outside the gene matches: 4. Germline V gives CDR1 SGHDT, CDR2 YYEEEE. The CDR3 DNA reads TGTGCCAGCAGGGGACAGGCCCTCACCGGGGAGCTGTTTTTT. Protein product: CASRGQALTGELFF.

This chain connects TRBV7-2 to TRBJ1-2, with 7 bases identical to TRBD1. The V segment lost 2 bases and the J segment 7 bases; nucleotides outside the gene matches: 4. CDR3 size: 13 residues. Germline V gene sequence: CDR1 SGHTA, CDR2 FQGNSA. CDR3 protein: CASSLRQGGGYTF. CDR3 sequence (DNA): TGTGCCAGCAGCTTACGGCAGGGGGGTGGCTACACCTTC.

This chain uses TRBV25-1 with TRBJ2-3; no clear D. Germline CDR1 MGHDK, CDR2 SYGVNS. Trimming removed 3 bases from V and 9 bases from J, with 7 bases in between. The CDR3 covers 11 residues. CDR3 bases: TGTGCCAGCAGTGACTCCAGGACGCAGTATTTT. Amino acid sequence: CASSDSRTQYF. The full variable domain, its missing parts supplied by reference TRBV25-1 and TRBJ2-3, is EADIYQTPRYLVIGTGKKITLECSQTMGHDKMYWYQQDPGMELHLIHYSYGVNSTEKGDLSSESTVSRIRTEHFPLTLESARPSHTSQYLCASSDSRTQYFGPGTRLTVL.

CDR3 coding DNA: TGTGCCAGCAGCTTGGAGGCAGGGGTGAACACTGAAGCTTTCTTT. Translating it yields CASSLEAGVNTEAFF. The rearrangement joins TRBV5-5 to TRBJ1-1, with D possibly TRBD1 on 6 matching bases. The CDR3 extends over 15 amino acids. Germline V gene data show CDR1 as SGHKS and CDR2 as YYEKEE (reference sequence). V was pared by 0 bases and J by 0 bases, with 9 bases between. The complete variable domain, with remaining parts taken from reference TRBV5-5 and TRBJ1-1, reads DAGVTQSPTHLIKTRGQQVTLRCSPISGHKSVSWYQQVLGQGPQFIFQYYEKEERGRGNFPDRFSARQFPNYSSELNVNALLLGDSALYLCASSLEAGVNTEAFFGQGTRLTVV.

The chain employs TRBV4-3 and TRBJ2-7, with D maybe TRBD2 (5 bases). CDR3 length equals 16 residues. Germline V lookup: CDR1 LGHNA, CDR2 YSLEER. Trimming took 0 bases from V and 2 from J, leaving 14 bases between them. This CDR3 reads CASSQDPGGLAYEQYF. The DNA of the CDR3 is TGCGCCAGCAGCCAAGATCCCGGCGGGCTTGCCTACGAGCAGTACTTC.

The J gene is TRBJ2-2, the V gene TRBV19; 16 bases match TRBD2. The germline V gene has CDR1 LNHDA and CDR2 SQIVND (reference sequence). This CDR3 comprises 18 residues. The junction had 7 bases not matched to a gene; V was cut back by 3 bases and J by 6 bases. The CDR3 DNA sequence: TGTGCCAGTAGTATGGGACTAGCGGGGGGGTTGGGCGCCGGGGAGCTGTTTTTT. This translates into CASSMGLAGGLGAGELFF.

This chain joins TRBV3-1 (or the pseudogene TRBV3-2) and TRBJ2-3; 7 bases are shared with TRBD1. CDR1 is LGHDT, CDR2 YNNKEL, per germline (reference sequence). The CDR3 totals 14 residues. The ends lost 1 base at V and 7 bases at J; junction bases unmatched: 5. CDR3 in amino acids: CASSQGYRGHTQYF. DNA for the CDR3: TGTGCCAGCAGCCAAGGGTACAGGGGACATACGCAGTATTTT.

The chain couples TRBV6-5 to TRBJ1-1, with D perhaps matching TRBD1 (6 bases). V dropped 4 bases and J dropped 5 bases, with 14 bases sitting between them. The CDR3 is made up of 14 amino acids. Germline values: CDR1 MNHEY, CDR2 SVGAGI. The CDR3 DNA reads TGTGCCAGCAGTTCCATACACCAGGGGACTGAAGCTTTCTTT. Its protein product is CASSSIHQGTEAFF.

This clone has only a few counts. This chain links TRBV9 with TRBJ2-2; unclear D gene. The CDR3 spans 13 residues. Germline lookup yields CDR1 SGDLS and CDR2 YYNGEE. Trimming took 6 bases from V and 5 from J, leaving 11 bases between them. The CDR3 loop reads CASTTLETGELFF. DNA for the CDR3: TGTGCCAGCACCACCTTAGAGACCGGGGAGCTGTTTTTT.

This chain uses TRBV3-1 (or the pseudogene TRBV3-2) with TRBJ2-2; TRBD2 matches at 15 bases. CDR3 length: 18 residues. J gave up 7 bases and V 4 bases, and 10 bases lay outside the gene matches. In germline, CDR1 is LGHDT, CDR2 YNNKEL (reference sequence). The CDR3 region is CASSRRGLAGGPGGELFF. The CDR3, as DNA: TGTGCCAGCAGCCGCCGAGGACTAGCGGGAGGGCCGGGCGGGGAGCTGTTTTTT.

CDR3 DNA: TGTGCCAGCAGCTTAACGTTCCAGTCCTATGGCTACACCTTC. It translates to CASSLTFQSYGYTF. The chain recombines TRBV7-3 with TRBJ1-2; D ambiguous. V lost 0 bases to trimming and J lost 4 bases, with 9 bases between them. Germline lookup yields CDR1 SGHTA and CDR2 FQGTGA. The CDR3 loop spans 14 amino acids.

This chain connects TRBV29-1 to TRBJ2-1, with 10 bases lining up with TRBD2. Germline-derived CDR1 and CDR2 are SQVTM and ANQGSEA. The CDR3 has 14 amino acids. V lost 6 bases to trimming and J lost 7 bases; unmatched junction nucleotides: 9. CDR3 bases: TGCAGCGTCCGGAGGAGCGGGGGGGTAAATGAGCAGTTCTTC. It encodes CSVRRSGGVNEQFF.

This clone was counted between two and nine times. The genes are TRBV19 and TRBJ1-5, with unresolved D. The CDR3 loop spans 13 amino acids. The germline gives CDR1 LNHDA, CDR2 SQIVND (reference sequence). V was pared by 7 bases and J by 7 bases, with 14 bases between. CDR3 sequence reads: CASTARGRQPQHF. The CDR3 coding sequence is TGTGCCAGTACGGCCCGAGGAAGACAGCCCCAGCATTTT.

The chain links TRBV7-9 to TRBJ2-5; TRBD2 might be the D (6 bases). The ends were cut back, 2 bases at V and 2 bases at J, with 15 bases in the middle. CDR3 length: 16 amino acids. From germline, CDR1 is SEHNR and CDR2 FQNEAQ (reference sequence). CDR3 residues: CASSLPVGRLQETQYF. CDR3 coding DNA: TGTGCCAGCAGCTTACCCGTCGGGAGATTACAAGAGACCCAGTACTTC.

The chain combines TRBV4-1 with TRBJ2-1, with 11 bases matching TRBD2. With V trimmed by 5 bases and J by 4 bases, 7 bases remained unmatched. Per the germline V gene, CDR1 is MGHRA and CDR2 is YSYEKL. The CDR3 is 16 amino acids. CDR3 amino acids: CASSYVGTSGYNEQFF. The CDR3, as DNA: TGCGCCAGCAGCTACGTAGGGACTAGCGGTTACAATGAGCAGTTCTTC.

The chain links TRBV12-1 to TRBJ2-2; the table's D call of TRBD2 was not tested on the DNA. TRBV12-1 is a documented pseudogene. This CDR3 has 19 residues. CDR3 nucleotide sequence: TGTGCCAGCAGCAACGGGGCAGCGGGGGGCCTCGCCGACACCGGGGAGCTGTTTTTT. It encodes CASSNGAAGGLADTGELFF.

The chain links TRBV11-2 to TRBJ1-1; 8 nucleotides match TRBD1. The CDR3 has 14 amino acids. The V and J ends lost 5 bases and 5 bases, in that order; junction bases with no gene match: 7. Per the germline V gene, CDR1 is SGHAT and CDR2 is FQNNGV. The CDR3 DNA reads TGTGCCAGCAGCCGAGGGAGGGACAGGACTGAAGCTTTCTTT. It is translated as CASSRGRDRTEAFF.

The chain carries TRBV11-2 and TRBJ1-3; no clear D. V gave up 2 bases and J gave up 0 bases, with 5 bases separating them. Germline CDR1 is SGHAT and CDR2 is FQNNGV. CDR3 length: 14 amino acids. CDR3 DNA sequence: TGTGCCAGCAGCTTACAGGTCTCTGGAAACACCATATATTTT. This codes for CASSLQVSGNTIYF.

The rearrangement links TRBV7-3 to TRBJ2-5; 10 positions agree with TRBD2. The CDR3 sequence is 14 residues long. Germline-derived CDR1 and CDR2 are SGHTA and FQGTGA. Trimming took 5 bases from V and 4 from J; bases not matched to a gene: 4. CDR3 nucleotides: TGTGCCAGCAGCAGTGGGACTAGCGCAGAGACCCAGTACTTC. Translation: CASSSGTSAETQYF.

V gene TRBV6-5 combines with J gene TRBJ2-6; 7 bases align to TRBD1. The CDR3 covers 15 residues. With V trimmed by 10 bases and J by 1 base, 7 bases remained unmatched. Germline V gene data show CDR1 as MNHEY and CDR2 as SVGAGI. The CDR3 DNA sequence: TGTGCCACTCGGGACAGCCCTTCTGGGGCCAACGTCCTGACTTTC. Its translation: CATRDSPSGANVLTF.

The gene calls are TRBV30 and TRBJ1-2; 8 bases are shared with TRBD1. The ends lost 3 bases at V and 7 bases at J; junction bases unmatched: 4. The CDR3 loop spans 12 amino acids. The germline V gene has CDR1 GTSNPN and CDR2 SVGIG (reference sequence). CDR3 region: CAWRTGVLGYTF. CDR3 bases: TGTGCCTGGAGGACAGGGGTTCTTGGCTACACCTTC.

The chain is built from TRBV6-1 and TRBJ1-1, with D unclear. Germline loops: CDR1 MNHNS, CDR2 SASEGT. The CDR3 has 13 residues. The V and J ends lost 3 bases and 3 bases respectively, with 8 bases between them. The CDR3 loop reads CASSDRQYTEAFF. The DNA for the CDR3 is TGTGCCAGCAGTGATCGCCAGTACACTGAAGCTTTCTTT.

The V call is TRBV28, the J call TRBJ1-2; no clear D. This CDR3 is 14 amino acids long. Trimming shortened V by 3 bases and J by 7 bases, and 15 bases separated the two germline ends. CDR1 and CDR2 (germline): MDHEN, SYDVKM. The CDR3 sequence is CASSLIGREGGYTF. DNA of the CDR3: TGTGCCAGCAGTTTGATTGGGCGTGAGGGTGGCTACACCTTC.

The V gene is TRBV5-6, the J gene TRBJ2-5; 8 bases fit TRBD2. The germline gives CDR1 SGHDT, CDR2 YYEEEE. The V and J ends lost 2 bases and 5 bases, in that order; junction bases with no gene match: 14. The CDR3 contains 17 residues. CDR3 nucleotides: TGTGCCAGCAGCTTATTCGCCAGCGGGGGTTTAAAGGAGACCCAGTACTTC. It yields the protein CASSLFASGGLKETQYF.

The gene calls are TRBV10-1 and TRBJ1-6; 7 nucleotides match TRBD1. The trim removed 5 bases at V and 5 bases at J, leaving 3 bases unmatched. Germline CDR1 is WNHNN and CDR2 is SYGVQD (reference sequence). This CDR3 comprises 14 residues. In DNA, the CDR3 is TGCGCCAGCAGTCCGGGACAGAATAATTCACCCCTCCACTTT. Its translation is CASSPGQNNSPLHF.